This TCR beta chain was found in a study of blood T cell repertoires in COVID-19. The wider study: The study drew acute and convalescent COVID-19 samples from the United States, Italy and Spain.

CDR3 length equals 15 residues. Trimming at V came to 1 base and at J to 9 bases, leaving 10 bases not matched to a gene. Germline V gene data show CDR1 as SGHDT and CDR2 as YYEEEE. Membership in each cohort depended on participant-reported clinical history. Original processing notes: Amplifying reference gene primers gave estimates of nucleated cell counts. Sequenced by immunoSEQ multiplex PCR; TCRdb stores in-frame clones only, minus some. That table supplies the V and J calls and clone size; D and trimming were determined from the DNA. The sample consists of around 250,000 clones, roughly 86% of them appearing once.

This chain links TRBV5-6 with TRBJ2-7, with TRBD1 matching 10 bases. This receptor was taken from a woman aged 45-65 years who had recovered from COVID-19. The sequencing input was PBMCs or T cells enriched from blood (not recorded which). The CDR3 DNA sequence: TGTGCCAGCAGCTTGTGGCCTCCCGACAGGGGGCGGCAGTACTTC. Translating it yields CASSLWPPDRGRQYF.